Included here is one TCR beta chain sequence, with context. The data stem from a study of cytotoxic CD8 clonotypes in ibrutinib-treated CLL. About the research overall: Researchers reported 11 relapsed/refractory and some 14 treatment-naive patients, 17 of them IGHV unmutated. Investigators reported about 25 partial and 2 complete responses; after median approximately 74 months, roughly 15 patients remained remitted and 12 progressed. Once patients had received a median roughly 11 months of treatment, range 6 to 36, response samples were obtained.

The data were produced by immunoSEQ multiplex PCR, yet TCRdb's version contains in-frame clones alone and is incomplete. The data show 150,000 or so clones, around 80% seen once. In germline, CDR1 is KGHSH, CDR2 LQKENI. J gave up 5 bases and V 3 bases, and 5 bases lay outside the gene matches. The CDR3 contains 15 residues. The chain couples TRBV18 to TRBJ2-7, with TRBD2 matching over 12 bases. The sequence was collected from a human donor with chronic lymphocytic leukemia. The source material was PBMCs, sampled after 36 months of ibrutinib treatment. The CDR3 region has the DNA TGTGCCAGCTCACCTTCTAGCGGGAGGGTCAACGAGCAGTACTTC. It yields the protein CASSPSSGRVNEQYF.